Presented here are 28 T cell receptor beta chains from one specimen sequenced in a study of post-analysis software for immune sequencing data. General study points: In patients, a few TRBV segments were more frequent than in controls, with TRBV5-6, TRBV5-1 and TRBV20-1 among them.

Prepared TCR beta cDNA libraries contained unique molecular identifiers. Each CDR3 protein is one row after TCRdb ran MiXCR on the PCR reads. The sample lists 820,000 or so distinct CDR3 sequences; about 53% were seen once. Antigen specificity for these receptors is unknown. Sequencing was carried out using blood. Receptors were obtained from a girl aged 5-17 years with multiple sclerosis.

The chain is built from TRBV6-5 and TRBJ2-1; 7 bases are shared with TRBD2. This CDR3 contains 16 residues. The germline gives CDR1 MNHEY, CDR2 SVGAGI. Losses at the gene ends were 6 bases for V and 8 bases for J; bases not matched to a gene: 16. Here the CDR3 DNA reads TGTGCCAGCAGCCCGACCCGGGCGGGAGCACGTTATGAGCAGTTCTTC. Translated, it gives CASSPTRAGARYEQFF.

The rearrangement links TRBV7-2 to TRBJ2-5; 12 bases are shared with TRBD2. The ends lost 5 bases at V and 5 bases at J; junction bases unmatched: 9. Germline V gene data show CDR1 as SGHTA and CDR2 as FQGNSA. The CDR3 loop spans 16 amino acids. The DNA for the CDR3 is TGTGCCAGCAGCATCAGACTAGCGGGGGCGGGGGAGACCCAGTACTTC. Translating it yields CASSIRLAGAGETQYF.

The chain uses TRBV20-1 and TRBJ2-1; 10 bases line up with TRBD1. Trimming cost V 2 bases and J 7 bases; bases outside gene matches: 8. The germline V gene encodes CDR1 DFQATT and CDR2 SNEGSKA (reference sequence). This CDR3 spans 15 amino acids. CDR3 protein: CSARRDRGDGNEQFF. The CDR3 DNA is TGCAGTGCTAGACGGGACAGGGGTGACGGAAATGAGCAGTTCTTC.

The chain carries TRBV12-3 or TRBV12-4 and TRBJ1-2; TRBD1 matches at 8 bases. The CDR3 consists of 13 residues. J was trimmed by 6 bases and V by 4 bases; bases with no gene match: 4. The CDR3 coding sequence is TGTGCCAGCAGTTATGACAGGGGAGATGGCTACACCTTC. It translates to CASSYDRGDGYTF.

The CDR3 spells CAISESIGGPSANYGYTF. The CDR3 nucleotides are TGTGCCATCAGTGAGTCGATTGGGGGCCCTTCAGCTAACTATGGCTACACCTTC. J is TRBJ1-2 and V is TRBV10-3, with D perhaps matching TRBD1 (6 bases). This CDR3 has 18 amino acids. From germline, CDR1 is ENHRY and CDR2 SYGVKD. V gave up 0 bases and J gave up 0 bases, with 17 bases separating them.

The sample holds one count of this clonotype. The rearrangement uses TRBV15 and TRBJ2-3; a possible D gene is TRBD2 (6 bases). The V end was cut by 0 bases, the J end by 2 bases, with 15 bases between. CDR1 LNHNV and CDR2 YYDKDF come from the germline V gene (reference sequence). The CDR3 runs to 17 residues. The CDR3 DNA reads TGTGCCACCAGCAGAGATCGGCTCGGGGGTCCCACAGATACGCAGTATTTT. Its protein product is CATSRDRLGGPTDTQYF.

There are a few counts of this clonotype. This chain's CDR3 is CASSLGIRTGVATDTQYF. The CDR3 bases are TGCGCCAGCAGCTTGGGCATCCGGACAGGGGTTGCCACAGATACGCAGTATTTT. The chain uses TRBV5-1 and TRBJ2-3, with TRBD1 matching 9 bases. This CDR3 is built from 18 residues. Losses at the gene ends were 0 bases for V and 2 bases for J; bases not matched to a gene: 10. CDR1 is SGHRS and CDR2 is YFSETQ in the germline V gene.

This chain links TRBV29-1 with TRBJ2-7; D gene ambiguous. In germline, CDR1 is SQVTM, CDR2 ANQGSEA. CDR3 length: 10 amino acids. V was shortened by 6 bases and J by 2 bases, with 5 bases between the two germline ends. Here the CDR3 reads CSVRTYEQYF. For the CDR3, the DNA is TGCAGCGTCCGAACCTACGAGCAGTACTTC.

The chain is built from TRBV7-9 and TRBJ2-7; 8 bases line up with TRBD1. This CDR3 comprises 15 residues. The ends lost 1 base at V and 6 bases at J; junction bases unmatched: 8. The germline CDR1 and CDR2 sequences are SEHNR and FQNEAQ (reference sequence). CDR3 nucleotide sequence: TGTGCCAGCAGCTTAGTGGGGAGCAGGGGGCTCGAGCAGTACTTC. Residues: CASSLVGSRGLEQYF.

This clonotype has just a few counts. This chain uses TRBV5-1 with TRBJ2-7; 7 bases match TRBD1. Germline loops: CDR1 SGHRS, CDR2 YFSETQ. Trimming cost V 6 bases and J 1 base; bases outside gene matches: 4. This CDR3 is built from 13 residues. The CDR3 coding sequence is TGCGCCAGCACTGAGACAGGGTCCTACGAGCAGTACTTC. Translation gives CASTETGSYEQYF.

This clonotype was recorded only once. V and J are TRBV7-9 and TRBJ2-1; TRBD2 aligns across 7 bases. V lost 5 bases to trimming and J lost 3 bases; unmatched junction nucleotides: 7. The length of the CDR3 is 15 residues. The germline CDR1 and CDR2 sequences are SEHNR and FQNEAQ (reference sequence). The CDR3 DNA follows: TGTGCCAGCAGCCCACCTCGCGGGAGCTACAATGAGCAGTTCTTC. It is translated as CASSPPRGSYNEQFF.

The rearrangement uses TRBV7-8 and TRBJ1-1; 8 positions match TRBD1. Germline trimming cut 3 bases from V and 4 bases from J; bases unmatched to any gene: 7. Germline V gives CDR1 SGHVS, CDR2 FQNEAQ. There are 15 residues in the CDR3. The CDR3 reads CASSLNIGQGTEAFF. CDR3 sequence (DNA): TGTGCCAGCAGCTTGAACATAGGACAGGGCACTGAAGCTTTCTTT.

This clonotype was detected a few times. The genes are TRBV6-1 and TRBJ1-2; D is ambiguous. Trimming removed 2 bases at V and 8 bases at J, with 9 bases between. Germline values: CDR1 MNHNS, CDR2 SASEGT. CDR3 length: 12 amino acids. This CDR3 is CASSELWRGYTF. In DNA form, the CDR3 reads TGTGCCAGCAGTGAATTGTGGAGGGGCTACACCTTC.

The chain has TRBV28 and TRBJ1-5, with TRBD1 as a possible D gene (6 bases). Trimming left V 3 bases short and J 2 bases short, with 20 bases between. This CDR3 spans 18 amino acids. Germline V lookup: CDR1 MDHEN, CDR2 SYDVKM. The CDR3 DNA is TGTGCCAGCAGTTTGGGGGGTCAAGGGCAGGGGCGCAATCAGCCCCAGCATTTT. It encodes CASSLGGQGQGRNQPQHF.

This chain links TRBV3-1 with TRBJ2-7; 9 nucleotides align to TRBD1. CDR1 and CDR2 (germline): LGHDT, YNNKEL (reference sequence). CDR3 length equals 16 residues. V lost 4 bases to trimming and J lost 3 bases; unmatched junction nucleotides: 10. The CDR3 reads CASSLAGGQGFYEQYF. DNA for the CDR3: TGTGCCAGCAGCCTAGCCGGGGGACAGGGATTCTACGAGCAGTACTTC.

The V call is TRBV11-3, the J call TRBJ2-7; D unresolved. CDR1 SGHNT and CDR2 YENEEA come from the germline V gene. CDR3 length: 13 residues. V lost 4 bases, J lost 1 base, and 8 bases lay in between. For the CDR3, the DNA is TGTGCCAGCAGCTCCCGGCCTTCCTACGAGCAGTACTTC. Protein sequence: CASSSRPSYEQYF.

The rearrangement links TRBV5-6 to TRBJ2-7; D is perhaps TRBD1 (6 bases). V lost 0 bases to trimming and J lost 3 bases, with 16 bases between them. Germline lookup yields CDR1 SGHDT and CDR2 YYEEEE. The CDR3 length is 16 residues. The CDR3 is CASSLEATQGHYEQYF. The CDR3 nucleotides read TGTGCCAGCAGCTTGGAGGCGACGCAGGGGCACTACGAGCAGTACTTC.

This chain links TRBV7-9 with TRBJ2-1, with D perhaps matching TRBD1 or TRBD2 (5 bases each). This CDR3 has 16 residues. CDR1 is SEHNR, CDR2 FQNEAQ, per germline (reference sequence). V lost 3 bases to trimming and J lost 3 bases, with 15 bases between them. The CDR3 DNA reads as TGTGCCAGCAGCTTCGCGAGGGGAAATGTCTACAATGAGCAGTTCTTC. Its protein is CASSFARGNVYNEQFF.

V and J are TRBV20-1 and TRBJ2-1; D unclear. The germline CDR1 and CDR2 sequences are DFQATT and SNEGSKA (reference sequence). V lost 0 bases, J lost 4 bases, and 13 bases lay in between. The length of the CDR3 is 15 residues. The CDR3 protein is CSARDLTQRYNEQFF. CDR3 coding DNA: TGCAGTGCTAGAGATCTGACGCAGAGATACAATGAGCAGTTCTTC.

The genes are TRBV5-5 and TRBJ2-1; the match to TRBD2 covers 9 bases. The V segment lost 0 bases and the J segment 6 bases; nucleotides outside the gene matches: 7. The CDR3 runs 16 residues. In germline, CDR1 is SGHKS, CDR2 YYEKEE (reference sequence). This CDR3 reads CASSLVGGGAANEQFF. CDR3 in DNA: TGTGCCAGCAGCTTGGTGGGCGGGGGGGCCGCCAATGAGCAGTTCTTC.

The genes are TRBV5-1 and TRBJ2-5, with 7 bases that match TRBD2. The DNA end is more similar to TRBJ2-7, so the J call may be wrong. This CDR3 spans 14 amino acids. Germline CDR1 and CDR2: SGHRS and YFSETQ. CDR3 sequence: CASSQAGTTYEQYF. The DNA for the CDR3 is TGCGCCAGCAGCCAGGCCGGGACTACTTACGAGCAGTACTTC.

The chain links TRBV2 to TRBJ2-5, with D tentatively TRBD2 (7 bases). The CDR3 runs to 16 residues. CDR1 SNHLY and CDR2 FYNNEI come from the germline V gene. Trimming removed 1 base at V and 0 bases at J, with 12 bases between. CDR3 DNA sequence: TGTGCCAGCAGTGAAGTAGGGAGGGGGTACCAAGAGACCCAGTACTTC. Its protein is CASSEVGRGYQETQYF.

The chain links TRBV18 to TRBJ1-1, with 9 positions matching TRBD1. Germline values: CDR1 KGHSH, CDR2 LQKENI. The length of the CDR3 is 14 residues. Trimming at V came to 3 bases and at J to 10 bases, leaving 9 bases not matched to a gene. CDR3 in DNA: TGTGCCAGCTCACCGGGACAGGGCTATCCTGGAGCTTTCTTT. This sequence encodes CASSPGQGYPGAFF.

The rearrangement uses TRBV20-1 and TRBJ2-5, with a tentative D call TRBD2 (6 bases). Trimming left V 1 base short and J 5 bases short, with 8 bases between. Germline values: CDR1 DFQATT, CDR2 SNEGSKA (reference sequence). The CDR3 length is 12 residues. CDR3 bases: TGCAGTGCTAGAGCTAGCGTCGAGACCCAGTACTTC. Protein: CSARASVETQYF.

The V gene is TRBV5-1, the J gene TRBJ2-1, with 10 bases aligning to TRBD2. The germline CDR1 and CDR2 sequences are SGHRS and YFSETQ. The CDR3 has 16 residues. The junction had 6 bases not matched to a gene; V was cut back by 0 bases and J by 6 bases. CDR3 in amino acids: CASSLVRSGGLNEQFF. CDR3 sequence (DNA): TGCGCCAGCAGCTTGGTGCGTAGCGGGGGGCTCAATGAGCAGTTCTTC.

V and J are TRBV28 and TRBJ2-6; D gene unclear. The V end lost 1 base, the J end lost 0 bases, and 10 bases lay between the germline ends. Looked up from germline, CDR1 is MDHEN and CDR2 is SYDVKM. This CDR3 is 17 amino acids long. The CDR3 sequence: CASSLLGGNSGANVLTF. CDR3 nucleotides: TGTGCCAGCAGTTTATTGGGCGGAAACTCTGGGGCCAACGTCCTGACTTTC.

The chain has TRBV6-5 and TRBJ2-3; either TRBD1 or TRBD2 may supply D (5 bases each). Trimming removed 2 bases at V and 2 bases at J, with 11 bases between. Germline V gene sequence: CDR1 MNHEY, CDR2 SVGAGI. The CDR3 has 15 amino acids. This CDR3 reads CASSYTGANTDTQYF. DNA of the CDR3: TGTGCCAGCAGTTACACCGGGGCGAACACAGATACGCAGTATTTT.

The genes are TRBV5-1 and TRBJ2-7, with 7 bases lining up with TRBD2. The V gene end was trimmed by 1 base and the J gene end by 5 bases; junction bases not matched to a gene: 9. The CDR3 extends over 15 amino acids. Germline assignment: CDR1 SGHRS and CDR2 YFSETQ. The DNA for the CDR3 is TGCGCCAGCAGCTTGTATGTGGGAGGGTCAGACGAGCAGTACTTC. It specifies CASSLYVGGSDEQYF.